The rows below give T cell receptor beta chains drawn from one sample of a study of CD8 T cells in Susac syndrome. MiXCR, applied by TCRdb to the immunoSEQ multiplex PCR reads, yields one record per CDR3 protein. The repertoire holds 100,000 to 150,000 distinct CDR3 sequences, with over 90% as singletons. The sequenced sample was CD8+ T cells from PBMCs. The source is a human donor with multiple sclerosis. The CDR3 runs from the conserved cysteine through the conserved F or W. D genes are given only for firm matches. Only some rows state a clone size, as once, few, many or a class for expanded clones.

D: NA; V: TRBV12-3/TRBV12-4; size: NA; J: TRBJ2-7; length: 12; DNA: TGTGCCAGCGCGTTTGAGCCCTACGAGCAGTACTTC; CDR3: CASAFEPYEQYF
D: NA; V: TRBV19; size: NA; J: TRBJ2-5; length: 13; DNA: TGTGCCAGTAGGGTCAGGGCTGATGAGACCCAGTACTTC; CDR3: CASRVRADETQYF
D: TRBD1; V: TRBV2; size: NA; J: TRBJ2-1; length: 14; DNA: TGTGCCAGCCTGGACAGGGGAGGCTACAATGAGCAGTTCTTC; CDR3: CASLDRGGYNEQFF
D: NA; V: TRBV12-3/TRBV12-4; size: NA; J: TRBJ1-1; length: 14; DNA: TGTGCCAGCAGTCCCGCACGGGGATGGACTGAAGCTTTCTTT; CDR3: CASSPARGWTEAFF
D: TRBD2; V: TRBV7-6; size: NA; J: TRBJ2-1; length: 18; DNA: TGTGCCAGCAGTCTAGCTAGCGGGAGGGCTAGCTCCTACAATGAGCAGTTCTTC; CDR3: CASSLASGRASSYNEQFF
D: NA; V: TRBV12-3/TRBV12-4; size: few; J: TRBJ1-5; length: 14; DNA: TGTGCCAGCAGTCCCTCGGGTAGCAATCAGCCCCAGCATTTT; CDR3: CASSPSGSNQPQHF
D: NA; V: TRBV9; size: NA; J: TRBJ1-5; length: 15; DNA: TGTGCCAGCAGCGGGGGGACGGCGAGCAATCAGCCCCAGCATTTT; CDR3: CASSGGTASNQPQHF
D: NA; V: TRBV5-1; size: NA; J: TRBJ2-2; length: 16; DNA: TGCGCCAGCAGCTGGACCGGGACAACCTACACCGGGGAGCTGTTTTTT; CDR3: CASSWTGTTYTGELFF
D: NA; V: TRBV5-6; size: NA; J: TRBJ2-3; length: 17; DNA: TGTGCCAGCAGCTTGGTTGCCCACCAAGCTAGCACAGATACGCAGTATTTT; CDR3: CASSLVAHQASTDTQYF
D: NA; V: TRBV27; size: once; J: TRBJ2-5; length: 17; DNA: TGTGCCAGCAGTTTAGGGTTTAGAGACCGCCCACGGGAGACCCAGTACTTC; CDR3: CASSLGFRDRPRETQYF
D: NA; V: TRBV7-9; size: NA; J: TRBJ2-5; length: 14; DNA: TGTGCCAGCAGCTCGTTGGGACTTGGGGAGACCCAGTACTTC; CDR3: CASSSLGLGETQYF
D: NA; V: TRBV27; size: NA; J: TRBJ2-2; length: 15; DNA: TGTGCCAGCAGCCCCGGTCGTTTAAGAACCGGGGAGCTGTTTTTT; CDR3: CASSPGRLRTGELFF
D: NA; V: TRBV12-3/TRBV12-4; size: NA; J: TRBJ2-5; length: 13; DNA: TGTGCCAGCAGTTTATATCGTTCGGAGACCCAGTACTTC; CDR3: CASSLYRSETQYF
D: TRBD2; V: TRBV9; size: NA; J: TRBJ2-3; length: 17; DNA: TGTGCCAGCAGCGCCGGGACTAGCGGGGGGAGCACAGATACGCAGTATTTT; CDR3: CASSAGTSGGSTDTQYF
D: TRBD1; V: TRBV20-1; size: NA; J: TRBJ1-1; length: 11; DNA: TGCAGTCCAAGACAGGGGGCTGAAGCTTTCTTT; CDR3: CSPRQGAEAFF
D: NA; V: TRBV6-2/TRBV6-3; size: NA; J: TRBJ2-2; length: 14; DNA: TGTGCCAGCACGAAGGGACCGAGTAGCGGGGAGCTGTTTTTT; CDR3: CASTKGPSSGELFF
D: NA; V: TRBV12-5; size: NA; J: TRBJ1-6; length: 17; DNA: TGTGCTAGTGGTTTGCTCGAAACCCTGAGCCCTAATTCACCCCTCCACTTT; CDR3: CASGLLETLSPNSPLHF
D: TRBD1; V: TRBV27; size: NA; J: TRBJ2-7; length: 13; DNA: TGTGCCAGCAGTTGGGACAGGGTAGGCGAGCAGTACTTC; CDR3: CASSWDRVGEQYF
D: NA; V: TRBV12-5; size: NA; J: TRBJ2-1; length: 15; DNA: TGTGCTAGTGGTCCGATTGCGGGACCCTACAATGAGCAGTTCTTC; CDR3: CASGPIAGPYNEQFF
D: NA; V: TRBV7-9; size: NA; J: TRBJ1-1; length: 11; DNA: TGTGCCATGACGACAGGCCTCGAAGCTTTCTTT; CDR3: CAMTTGLEAFF
D: NA; V: TRBV28; size: once; J: TRBJ2-2; length: 12; DNA: TGTGCCACGAACGCAGTTTTCGGGGAGCTGTTTTTT; CDR3: CATNAVFGELFF
D: TRBD2; V: TRBV6-5; size: NA; J: TRBJ2-7; length: 15; DNA: TGTGCCAGCAGTCCGGCGGGGGGCGCGACCTACGAGCAGTACTTC; CDR3: CASSPAGGATYEQYF
D: TRBD1; V: TRBV7-8; size: NA; J: TRBJ1-1; length: 15; DNA: TGTGCCAGCAGCCTCCGGGACAGGGAAATAACTGAAGCTTTCTTT; CDR3: CASSLRDREITEAFF
D: NA; V: TRBV7-2; size: NA; J: TRBJ2-1; length: 11; DNA: TGTGCCAGCAGCATCAGCAATGAGCAGTTCTTC; CDR3: CASSISNEQFF
D: NA; V: TRBV10-3; size: NA; J: TRBJ2-5; length: 14; DNA: TGTGCCATCAGGAGGCAGGGTACCCCTGAGACCCAGTACTTC; CDR3: CAIRRQGTPETQYF
D: NA; V: TRBV5-1; size: NA; J: TRBJ2-5; length: 14; DNA: TGCGCCAGCAGCTTGGGGCCAGATCAAGAGACCCAGTACTTC; CDR3: CASSLGPDQETQYF
D: TRBD1; V: TRBV4-1; size: NA; J: TRBJ1-1; length: 18; DNA: TGCGCCAGCAGCCAAGCGAGAACGGGACAGGGGATGAACACTGAAGCTTTCTTT; CDR3: CASSQARTGQGMNTEAFF
D: NA; V: TRBV6-1; size: NA; J: TRBJ1-1; length: 17; DNA: TGTGCCAGCAAAGCGTCGGCTATCGGACAGTCCTCCCCTGAAGCTTTCTTT; CDR3: CASKASAIGQSSPEAFF
D: TRBD2; V: TRBV12-3/TRBV12-4; size: NA; J: TRBJ2-1; length: 14; DNA: TGTGCCAGCAGTACTAGCGGGAGCATTAGTGAGCAGTTCTTC; CDR3: CASSTSGSISEQFF
D: NA; V: TRBV28; size: NA; J: TRBJ1-5; length: 15; DNA: TGTGCCAGCAGTTTATGGGGGGTTAGCAATCAGCCCCAGCATTTT; CDR3: CASSLWGVSNQPQHF
D: TRBD1; V: TRBV6-5; size: NA; J: TRBJ1-2; length: 12; DNA: TGTGCCAGCAGTTACGAGGGACAGGGATACACCTTC; CDR3: CASSYEGQGYTF
D: NA; V: TRBV29-1; size: NA; J: TRBJ2-1; length: 13; DNA: TGCAGCGCCTCTGGGGGGCTCCACAATGAGCAGTTCTTC; CDR3: CSASGGLHNEQFF
D: TRBD1; V: TRBV7-9; size: NA; J: TRBJ1-4; length: 15; DNA: TGTGCCAGCAGCTTACCAGGGGGAACTAATGAAAAACTGTTTTTT; CDR3: CASSLPGGTNEKLFF
D: TRBD1; V: TRBV7-2; size: NA; J: TRBJ1-2; length: 17; DNA: TGTGCCAGCAGCCCGGGACAGGGGGTTCATCCCCGTTATGGCTACACCTTC; CDR3: CASSPGQGVHPRYGYTF
D: TRBD2; V: TRBV9; size: NA; J: TRBJ2-7; length: 14; DNA: TGTGCCAGCAGCCCGGGGGGTAAAGCCTACGAGCAGTACTTC; CDR3: CASSPGGKAYEQYF
D: NA; V: TRBV18; size: NA; J: TRBJ1-2; length: 12; DNA: TGTGCCAGCTCACCTTCAGGGAGTGGCTACACCTTC; CDR3: CASSPSGSGYTF
D: TRBD1; V: TRBV7-9; size: NA; J: TRBJ1-5; length: 16; DNA: TGTGCCAGCAGCTCAGGGGACAGGGGTGTGGATCAGCCCCAGCATTTT; CDR3: CASSSGDRGVDQPQHF
D: TRBD1; V: TRBV7-9; size: NA; J: TRBJ2-7; length: 15; DNA: TGTGCCAGCACCCCCGAGGGGACAGAACATTACGAGCAGTACTTC; CDR3: CASTPEGTEHYEQYF
D: NA; V: TRBV13; size: NA; J: TRBJ2-1; length: 14; DNA: TGTGCCAGCAGCCCAATTGGCTACCACAATGAGCAGTTCTTC; CDR3: CASSPIGYHNEQFF
D: NA; V: TRBV30; size: NA; J: TRBJ1-3; length: 12; DNA: TGTGCCGGACATGGTGCTGGAAACACCATATATTTT; CDR3: CAGHGAGNTIYF
D: TRBD2; V: TRBV7-2; size: NA; J: TRBJ2-1; length: 15; DNA: TGTGCCAGCAGCTTTCCGGGACTAGCGAGCAATGAGCAGTTCTTC; CDR3: CASSFPGLASNEQFF
D: NA; V: TRBV20-1; size: once; J: TRBJ2-3; length: 15; DNA: TGCAGTGCTTCCCCAGATAGCGCTTACACAGATACGCAGTATTTT; CDR3: CSASPDSAYTDTQYF
D: TRBD2; V: TRBV12-3/TRBV12-4; size: NA; J: TRBJ2-1; length: 15; DNA: TGTGCCAGCAGTTTCTATGGGGGGGAAGACAATGAGCAGTTCTTC; CDR3: CASSFYGGEDNEQFF
D: NA; V: TRBV27; size: NA; J: TRBJ2-1; length: 13; DNA: TGTGCCAGCAGTTTGGCGGATGACAATGAGCAGTTCTTC; CDR3: CASSLADDNEQFF
D: TRBD2; V: TRBV11-2; size: once; J: TRBJ2-1; length: 15; DNA: TGTGCCAGCAGCTACGGGGGGGGGAGGTACAATGAGCAGTTCTTC; CDR3: CASSYGGGRYNEQFF
D: NA; V: TRBV20-1; size: NA; J: TRBJ2-4; length: 14; DNA: TGCAGTGCTAGTCGTGGGGGATCACGAAACATTCAGTACTTC; CDR3: CSASRGGSRNIQYF
D: NA; V: TRBV20-1; size: NA; J: TRBJ2-2; length: 13; DNA: TGCAGTGCTAGAGACAGTAACACCGGGGAGCTGTTTTTT; CDR3: CSARDSNTGELFF
D: NA; V: TRBV14; size: few; J: TRBJ2-7; length: 11; DNA: TGTGCCAGCAGCCAAGTCAGGGAGCAGTACTTC; CDR3: CASSQVREQYF
D: NA; V: TRBV13; size: NA; J: TRBJ2-7; length: 13; DNA: TGTGCCAACAGCCCCCCGGGGAGGTACGAGCAGTACTTC; CDR3: CANSPPGRYEQYF
D: TRBD1; V: TRBV7-9; size: NA; J: TRBJ2-5; length: 17; DNA: TGTGCCAGCAGCTTAGTTTGGATTGCGACAGGGGAAGAGGCCCAGTACTTC; CDR3: CASSLVWIATGEEAQYF
D: NA; V: TRBV5-1; size: NA; J: TRBJ2-4; length: 16; DNA: TGCGCCAGCAGCTTGATTAAAACCGTAGCCAAAAACATTCAGTACTTC; CDR3: CASSLIKTVAKNIQYF
D: NA; V: TRBV6-2/TRBV6-3; size: NA; J: TRBJ2-1; length: 13; DNA: TGTGCCAGCAGTTACGGACAAGCCAATGAGCAGTTCTTC; CDR3: CASSYGQANEQFF
D: NA; V: TRBV27; size: once; J: TRBJ2-5; length: 14; DNA: TGTGCCAGCAGTCCCCGACTATACCAAGAGACCCAGTACTTC; CDR3: CASSPRLYQETQYF
D: TRBD1; V: TRBV18; size: NA; J: TRBJ2-3; length: 19; DNA: TGTGCCAGCTCACTCACCTACTATCCGGGACAGGGGAACACAGATACGCAGTATTTT; CDR3: CASSLTYYPGQGNTDTQYF
D: TRBD1; V: TRBV27; size: NA; J: TRBJ2-1; length: 17; DNA: TGTGCCAGCCTACACAGGGGTACGTTAATATCCAACAATGAGCAGTTCTTC; CDR3: CASLHRGTLISNNEQFF
D: NA; V: TRBV5-1; size: once; J: TRBJ2-7; length: 13; DNA: TGCGCCAGCAGCTTGGAACCGGGGCGGGAGCAGTACTTC; CDR3: CASSLEPGREQYF
D: TRBD2; V: TRBV7-2; size: NA; J: TRBJ2-2; length: 18; DNA: TGTGCCAGCAGCTTAGGAGGACTAGCGGGAGCTCGGGCCGGGGAGCTGTTTTTT; CDR3: CASSLGGLAGARAGELFF